These T cell receptor beta chains were read from a single sample in a study of blood T cell repertoires in COVID-19. Libraries were prepared by immunoSEQ multiplex PCR; TCRdb keeps only in-frame clonotypes and omits some of them. The profile shows over 75,000 clones, 65% to 80% of them singletons. The specimen was peripheral blood. Every receptor here comes from a man in his sixties or seventies with acute or convalescent COVID-19. CDR3s include the opening cysteine and the closing phenylalanine or tryptophan. The order of the fields is V gene, clone size, CDR3 protein. Clone size is shown for a subset of rows, as once, few, many or a class of expanded clone.

v_gene: TRBV7-2
abundance: few
CDR3aa: CASSLVGRGYEAFF

v_gene: TRBV4-1
abundance: .
CDR3aa: CASSQDSTSQPQHF

v_gene: TRBV2
abundance: .
CDR3aa: CASRAGAPNGYTF

v_gene: TRBV18
abundance: .
CDR3aa: CASSPSLTGVNTEAFF

v_gene: TRBV28
abundance: .
CDR3aa: CASGTGNIPSSEQYF

v_gene: TRBV4-1
abundance: .
CDR3aa: CASSLQGARGNEKLFF

v_gene: TRBV9
abundance: .
CDR3aa: CASSVGLRYASTDTQYF

v_gene: TRBV9
abundance: .
CDR3aa: CASSARSSGTFVEQYF

v_gene: TRBV9
abundance: .
CDR3aa: CASSVDWAQETQYF

v_gene: TRBV7-2
abundance: .
CDR3aa: CASSSGLERTQYF

v_gene: TRBV7-9
abundance: .
CDR3aa: CASSYGQGGETQYF

v_gene: TRBV3-1/TRBV3-2
abundance: .
CDR3aa: CASSQGQANYGYTF

v_gene: TRBV30
abundance: .
CDR3aa: CAWEAVMNTEAFF

v_gene: TRBV19
abundance: many
CDR3aa: CASSSQDGQVPYTEAFF

v_gene: TRBV6-1
abundance: .
CDR3aa: CASSEGRRGTDTQYF

v_gene: TRBV11-3
abundance: few
CDR3aa: CASSLTGGRELFF

v_gene: TRBV15
abundance: few
CDR3aa: CATTPSGRGQPQHF

v_gene: TRBV28
abundance: .
CDR3aa: CASVHGTAYSGANVLTF

v_gene: TRBV6-1
abundance: once
CDR3aa: CASSDLRTAQPQHF

v_gene: TRBV28
abundance: once
CDR3aa: CASSPGIWGRTQYF

v_gene: TRBV2
abundance: once
CDR3aa: CASREVGFPYEQYF

v_gene: TRBV9
abundance: .
CDR3aa: CASSAQGPGNTIYF

v_gene: TRBV15
abundance: .
CDR3aa: CATSRDRQGVYGYTF

v_gene: TRBV18
abundance: .
CDR3aa: CASSPEIWALGTGELFF

v_gene: TRBV9
abundance: .
CDR3aa: CASSVDPGRNSPLHF

v_gene: TRBV15
abundance: .
CDR3aa: CATSTTVIGTSSGNTIYF

v_gene: TRBV11-1
abundance: .
CDR3aa: CASSITGIVYYEQYF

v_gene: TRBV28
abundance: once
CDR3aa: CASSPLGRLQETQYF